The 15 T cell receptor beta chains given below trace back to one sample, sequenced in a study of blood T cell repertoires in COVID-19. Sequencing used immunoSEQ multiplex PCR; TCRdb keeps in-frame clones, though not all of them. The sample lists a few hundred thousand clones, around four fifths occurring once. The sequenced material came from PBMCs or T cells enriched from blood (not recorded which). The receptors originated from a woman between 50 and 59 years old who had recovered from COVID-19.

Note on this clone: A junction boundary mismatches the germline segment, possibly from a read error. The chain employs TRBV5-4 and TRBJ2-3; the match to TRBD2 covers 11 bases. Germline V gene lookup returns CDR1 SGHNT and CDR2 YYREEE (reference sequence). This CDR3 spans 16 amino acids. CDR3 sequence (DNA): TGTACCAGCACCGATCGTAGCGGGAGGGTTGGGGATACGCAGTATTTT. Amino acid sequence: CTSTDRSGRVGDTQYF.

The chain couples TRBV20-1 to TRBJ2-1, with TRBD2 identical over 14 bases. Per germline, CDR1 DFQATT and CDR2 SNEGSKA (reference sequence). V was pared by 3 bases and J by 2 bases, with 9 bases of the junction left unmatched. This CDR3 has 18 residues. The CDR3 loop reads CSASGTSGRALTYNEQFF. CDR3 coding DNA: TGCAGTGCTAGTGGGACTAGCGGGAGAGCACTAACCTACAATGAGCAGTTCTTC.

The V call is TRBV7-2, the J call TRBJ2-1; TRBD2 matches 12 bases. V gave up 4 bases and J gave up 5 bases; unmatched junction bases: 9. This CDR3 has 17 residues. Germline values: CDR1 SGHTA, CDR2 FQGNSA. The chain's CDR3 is CASSSQPTSGSHNEQFF. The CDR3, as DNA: TGTGCCAGCAGCTCGCAACCGACTAGCGGGAGCCACAATGAGCAGTTCTTC.

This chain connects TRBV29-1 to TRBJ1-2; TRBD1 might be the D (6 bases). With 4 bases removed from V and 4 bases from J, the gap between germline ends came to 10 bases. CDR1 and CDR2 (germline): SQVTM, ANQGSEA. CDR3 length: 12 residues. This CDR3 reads CSVADSFYGYTF. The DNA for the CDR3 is TGCAGCGTTGCGGACAGCTTCTATGGCTACACCTTC.

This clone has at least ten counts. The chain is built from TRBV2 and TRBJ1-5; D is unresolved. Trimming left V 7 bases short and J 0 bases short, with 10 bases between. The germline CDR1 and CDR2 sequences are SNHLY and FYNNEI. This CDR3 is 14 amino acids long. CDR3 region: CASNGGNSNQPQHF. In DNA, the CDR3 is TGTGCCAGCAACGGCGGGAATAGCAATCAGCCCCAGCATTTT.

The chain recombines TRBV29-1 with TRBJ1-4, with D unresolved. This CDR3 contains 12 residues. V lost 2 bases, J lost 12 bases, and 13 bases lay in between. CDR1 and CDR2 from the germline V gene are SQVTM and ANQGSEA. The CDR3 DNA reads TGCAGCGTTGAAATTGTAGGGAGGGAACTGTTTTTT. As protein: CSVEIVGRELFF.

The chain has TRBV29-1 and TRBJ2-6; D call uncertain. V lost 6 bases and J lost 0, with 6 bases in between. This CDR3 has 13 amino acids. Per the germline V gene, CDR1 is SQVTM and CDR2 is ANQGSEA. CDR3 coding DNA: TGCAGCGTAGCGTTCTCTGGGGCCAACGTCCTGACTTTC. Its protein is CSVAFSGANVLTF. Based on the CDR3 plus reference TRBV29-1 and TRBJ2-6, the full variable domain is SAVISQKPSRDICQRGTSLTIQCQVDSQVTMMFWYRQQPGQSLTLIATANQGSEATYESGFVIDKFPISRPNLTFSTLTVSNMSPEDSSIYLCSVAFSGANVLTFGAGSRLTVL.

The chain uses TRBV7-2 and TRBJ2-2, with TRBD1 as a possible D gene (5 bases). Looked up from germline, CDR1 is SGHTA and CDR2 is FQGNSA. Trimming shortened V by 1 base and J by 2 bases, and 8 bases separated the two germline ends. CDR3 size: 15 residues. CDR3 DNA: TGTGCCAGCAGCTTAGGGACACATAACACCGGGGAGCTGTTTTTT. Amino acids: CASSLGTHNTGELFF.

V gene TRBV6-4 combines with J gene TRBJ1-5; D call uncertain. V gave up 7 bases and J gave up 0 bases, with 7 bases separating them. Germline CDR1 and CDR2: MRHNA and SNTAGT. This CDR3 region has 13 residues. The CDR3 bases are TGTGCCAGCATTGTCTGTAGCAATCAGCCCCAGCATTTT. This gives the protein CASIVCSNQPQHF.

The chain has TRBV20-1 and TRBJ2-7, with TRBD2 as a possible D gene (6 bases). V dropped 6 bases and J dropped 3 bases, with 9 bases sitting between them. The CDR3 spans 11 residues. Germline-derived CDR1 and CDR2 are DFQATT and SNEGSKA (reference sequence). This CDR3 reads CSAHGGYEQYF. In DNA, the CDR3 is TGCAGTGCGCACGGGGGCTACGAGCAGTACTTC.

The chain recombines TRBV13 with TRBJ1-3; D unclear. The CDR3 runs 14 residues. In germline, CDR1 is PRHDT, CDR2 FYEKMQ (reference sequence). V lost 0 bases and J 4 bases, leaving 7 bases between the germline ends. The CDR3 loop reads CASSLGVRGNTIYF. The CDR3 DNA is TGTGCCAGCAGCTTAGGAGTCAGGGGAAACACCATATATTTT.

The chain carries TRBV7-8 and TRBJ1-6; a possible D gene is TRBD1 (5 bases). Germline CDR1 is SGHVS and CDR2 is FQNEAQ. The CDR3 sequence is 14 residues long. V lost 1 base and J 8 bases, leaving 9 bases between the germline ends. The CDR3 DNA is TGTGCCAGCAGCTTAGAATGGGGGGATTCACCCCTCCACTTT. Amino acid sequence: CASSLEWGDSPLHF. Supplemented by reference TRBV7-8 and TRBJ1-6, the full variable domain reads GAGVSQSPRYKVAKRGQDVALRCDPISGHVSLFWYQQALGQGPEFLTYFQNEAQLDKSGLPSDRFFAERPEGSVSTLKIQRTQQEDSAVYLCASSLEWGDSPLHFGNGTRLTVT.

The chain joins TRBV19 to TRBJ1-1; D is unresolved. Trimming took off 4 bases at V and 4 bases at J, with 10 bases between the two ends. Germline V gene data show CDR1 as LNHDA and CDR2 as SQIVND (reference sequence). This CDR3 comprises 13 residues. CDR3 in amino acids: CASSTRMGTEAFF. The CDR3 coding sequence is TGTGCCAGTAGTACGAGGATGGGCACTGAAGCTTTCTTT.

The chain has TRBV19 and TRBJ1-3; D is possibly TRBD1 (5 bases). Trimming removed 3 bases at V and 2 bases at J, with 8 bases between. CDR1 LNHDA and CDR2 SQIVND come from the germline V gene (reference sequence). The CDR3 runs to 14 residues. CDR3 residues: CASSIDRPGNTIYF. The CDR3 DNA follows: TGTGCCAGTAGTATCGACAGACCTGGAAACACCATATATTTT.

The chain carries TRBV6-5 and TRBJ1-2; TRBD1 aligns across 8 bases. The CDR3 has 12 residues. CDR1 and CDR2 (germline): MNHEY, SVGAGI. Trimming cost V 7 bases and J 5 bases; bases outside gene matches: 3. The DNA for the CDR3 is TGTGCCAGCATTACAGGGGGATATGGCTACACCTTC. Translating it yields CASITGGYGYTF.